The 5 T cell receptor beta chains below were found in one sample sequenced in a study of T cell clones after liver transplantation. Assay: immunoSEQ multiplex PCR; the TCRdb copy retains only in-frame clones and omits some. Of around 80,000 clones detected, nearly 85% appear once; the ten largest clones hold around 0.45%. Source: CD4+ T cells from blood, taken about 46 months after liver transplant. All receptors derive from a human patient who received a liver transplant. The graft donor may be the source of some T cells.

The rearrangement joins TRBV10-3 to TRBJ1-4; D gene ambiguous. CDR1 and CDR2 from the germline V gene are ENHRY and SYGVKD. The CDR3 is made up of 14 amino acids. Trimming removed 9 bases from V and 8 bases from J, with 19 bases in between. The DNA of the CDR3 is TGTGCCATTGGTCAGCCGGGTCAGAGAGAAAAACTGTTTTTT. Its protein is CAIGQPGQREKLFF.

The chain carries TRBV19 and TRBJ2-2; D is uncertain. Trimming cost V 1 base and J 6 bases, with 9 bases left between them. Germline V CDR1 and CDR2: LNHDA, SQIVND (reference sequence). This CDR3 contains 14 residues. The CDR3 sequence is CASSIGQAAGELFF. CDR3 sequence (DNA): TGTGCCAGTAGTATAGGACAAGCAGCCGGGGAGCTGTTTTTT.

The chain joins TRBV28 to TRBJ2-7; 10 bases line up with TRBD2. The CDR3 runs to 14 residues. V gave up 10 bases and J gave up 2 bases; unmatched junction bases: 8. CDR1 is MDHEN and CDR2 is SYDVKM in the germline V gene. Written as DNA, the CDR3 is TGTGCCACCCGCCCGAGCGGGAGGGCCTACGAGCAGTACTTC. Translated: CATRPSGRAYEQYF. Filled out from reference TRBV28 and TRBJ2-7, the complete variable domain reads DVKVTQSSRYLVKRTGEKVFLECVQDMDHENMFWYRQDPGLGLRLIYFSYDVKMKEKGDIPEGYSVSREKKERFSLILESASTNQTSMYLCATRPSGRAYEQYFGPGTRLTVT.

The V call is TRBV28, the J call TRBJ2-1; 7 bases align to TRBD2. The CDR3 sequence is 14 residues long. V was pared by 5 bases and J by 6 bases, with 7 bases of the junction left unmatched. CDR1 is MDHEN, CDR2 SYDVKM, per germline. CDR3 DNA sequence: TGTGCCAGCAGTAGTGGCGGGAGTCGCAATGAGCAGTTCTTC. Translation: CASSSGGSRNEQFF.

The chain is built from TRBV28 and TRBJ1-2; TRBD1 matches 12 bases. The length of the CDR3 is 18 residues. The ends lost 4 bases at V and 6 bases at J; junction bases unmatched: 15. Germline CDR1 is MDHEN and CDR2 is SYDVKM. CDR3 region: CASSWVGTGGAKLNGYTF. CDR3 coding DNA: TGTGCCAGCAGTTGGGTGGGGACAGGGGGCGCGAAATTGAATGGCTACACCTTC.